Presented here are 29 T cell receptor beta chains from one specimen sequenced in a study of CD4+ T cells in melanoma (dated by TCRdb to about 2022). The library was produced with the immunoSEQ multiplex PCR assay. The table was pulled from immuneACCESS by TCRdb, which kept in-frame rearrangements only. Such tables lose some clones; where checked, under half of the loss comes from unresolved V genes, and the rest has no known cause. A total of over 130,000 clones appear in this sample, around 90% of them only once. Of the sample, approximately 1.5% falls within the top ten clones. Every receptor here comes from a human donor with melanoma.

CDR3 loop: CASSLVGSVVNTEAFF. Here the CDR3 DNA reads TGTGCCAGCAGCTTAGTCGGGTCAGTGGTTAACACTGAAGCTTTCTTT. The V gene is TRBV7-8, the J gene TRBJ1-1; D is undetermined. CDR3 length: 16 residues. Between the trimmed V and J ends, which lost 1 base and 2 bases, there was a span of 14 bases. Germline CDR1 and CDR2: SGHVS and FQNEAQ.

This chain joins TRBV7-9 and TRBJ2-5; TRBD2 matches at 8 bases. The V segment lost 5 bases and the J segment 0 bases; nucleotides outside the gene matches: 11. Germline V CDR1 and CDR2: SEHNR, FQNEAQ (reference sequence). The CDR3 spans 17 residues. The DNA of the CDR3 is TGTGCCAGCAGCGGGAATCGGGGGGGTAGAAACCAAGAGACCCAGTACTTC. Translating gives CASSGNRGGRNQETQYF.

The chain recombines TRBV5-1 with TRBJ2-5; D unclear. Germline V lookup: CDR1 SGHRS, CDR2 YFSETQ. This CDR3 is 12 amino acids long. V lost 5 bases and J 0 bases, leaving 5 bases between the germline ends. The CDR3 coding sequence is TGCGCCAGCAGAAGGAACCAAGAGACCCAGTACTTC. Translation: CASRRNQETQYF.

The chain links TRBV11-2 to TRBJ2-5; possibly TRBD2 for D (6 bases). Germline V CDR1 and CDR2: SGHAT, FQNNGV. This CDR3 is 14 amino acids long. Trimming removed 4 bases at V and 9 bases at J, with 18 bases between. The CDR3 sequence: CASSSLGGTMAQYF. DNA for the CDR3: TGTGCCAGCAGCTCACTTGGGGGGACGATGGCCCAGTACTTC.

The chain recombines TRBV6-1 with TRBJ1-1, with unresolved D. Trimming cost V 8 bases and J 4 bases, with 5 bases left between them. This CDR3 has 10 amino acids. The germline V gene encodes CDR1 MNHNS and CDR2 SASEGT. The CDR3 nucleotides are TGTGCCAGCGGACTCACTGAAGCTTTCTTT. It codes for CASGLTEAFF.

The V gene is TRBV11-2, the J gene TRBJ2-1; 12 bases match TRBD2. The CDR3 is 17 amino acids. The trim removed 5 bases at V and 5 bases at J, leaving 10 bases unmatched. CDR1 and CDR2 (germline): SGHAT, FQNNGV. CDR3 region: CASSPPPGTSGHNEQFF. The CDR3 bases are TGTGCCAGCAGCCCTCCCCCCGGGACTAGCGGGCACAATGAGCAGTTCTTC.

The rearrangement links TRBV6-1 to TRBJ2-1; D is perhaps TRBD1 (5 bases). The CDR3 extends over 16 amino acids. Germline loops: CDR1 MNHNS, CDR2 SASEGT. Trimming shortened V by 3 bases and J by 4 bases, and 16 bases separated the two germline ends. The CDR3 here is CASSDRPGHLYNEQFF. DNA for the CDR3: TGTGCCAGCAGTGACCGACCTGGACACCTATACAATGAGCAGTTCTTC.

The rearrangement uses TRBV19 and TRBJ1-6; D is uncertain. V lost 6 bases and J lost 7, with 13 bases in between. The CDR3 extends over 14 amino acids. Germline values: CDR1 LNHDA, CDR2 SQIVND (reference sequence). This chain's CDR3 is CASRSLAGNSPLHF. CDR3 in DNA: TGTGCCAGTAGGTCGTTGGCGGGGAATTCACCCCTCCACTTT.

V and J are TRBV7-9 and TRBJ2-2, with 7 bases matching TRBD2. The CDR3 contains 15 residues. Germline CDR1 reads SEHNR; CDR2 reads FQNEAQ (reference sequence). V shed 1 base and J 5 bases; nucleotides not matched to a gene: 4. The CDR3 sequence: CASSLGAGRTGELFF. The CDR3, as DNA: TGTGCCAGCAGCTTAGGAGCGGGGAGGACCGGGGAGCTGTTTTTT.

The chain joins TRBV19 to TRBJ2-7, with D perhaps given as TRBD1 or TRBD2 (5 bases each). The V gene's germline CDR1 is LNHDA and CDR2 SQIVND (reference sequence). The CDR3 runs 15 residues. V lost 8 bases, J lost 1 base, and 18 bases lay in between. The CDR3 spells CASRGKLLASYEQYF. CDR3 DNA sequence: TGTGCCAGTCGGGGCAAACTTTTGGCTTCCTACGAGCAGTACTTC.

The sample holds a few counts of this clone. The chain combines TRBV20-1 with TRBJ2-1; D not certain. This CDR3 spans 11 amino acids. CDR1 and CDR2 (germline): DFQATT, SNEGSKA (reference sequence). V gave up 0 bases and J gave up 4 bases, with 1 base separating them. CDR3 sequence (DNA): TGCAGTGCTAGAGAATACAATGAGCAGTTCTTC. Translation: CSAREYNEQFF.

This clone was observed a handful of times. The chain joins TRBV7-2 to TRBJ2-5; no clear D gene. Germline V gene data show CDR1 as SGHTA and CDR2 as FQGNSA. Trimming left V 8 bases short and J 2 bases short, with 9 bases between. This CDR3 is 12 amino acids long. The chain's CDR3 is CASRADQETQYF. CDR3 nucleotide sequence: TGTGCCAGCCGGGCCGATCAAGAGACCCAGTACTTC.

This chain uses TRBV4-1 with TRBJ2-6; TRBD2 is a possible D gene (7 bases). Per the germline V gene, CDR1 is MGHRA and CDR2 is YSYEKL. V was cut by 7 bases and J by 4 bases, with 23 bases left in between. The CDR3 covers 18 residues. DNA for the CDR3: TGCGCCAGCAACCTAAGGGGGGGAAGGGGGGCAGGGGCCAACGTCCTGACTTTC. It specifies CASNLRGGRGAGANVLTF.

The chain couples TRBV7-6 to TRBJ2-7; D uncertain. From germline, CDR1 is SGHVS and CDR2 FNYEAQ. V lost 5 bases and J 0 bases, leaving 8 bases between the germline ends. CDR3 size: 13 residues. CDR3 amino acids: CASSQSLSYEQYF. DNA for the CDR3: TGTGCCAGCAGCCAGAGCCTCTCCTACGAGCAGTACTTC. Filled out from reference TRBV7-6 and TRBJ2-7, the complete variable domain reads GAGVSQSPRYKVTKRGQDVALRCDPISGHVSLYWYRQALGQGPEFLTYFNYEAQQDKSGLPNDRFSAERPEGSISTLTIQRTEQRDSAMYRCASSQSLSYEQYFGPGTRLTVT.

The chain employs TRBV6-6 and TRBJ2-5, with D perhaps being TRBD1 or TRBD2 (6 bases each). This CDR3 region has 15 residues. CDR1 and CDR2 from the germline V gene are MNHNY and SVGAGI (reference sequence). V lost 2 bases, J lost 2 bases, and 12 bases lay in between. CDR3 bases: TGTGCCAGCAGTTACAGGGGGGCCCCGCAAGAGACCCAGTACTTC. Its protein product is CASSYRGAPQETQYF.

The rearrangement links TRBV6-4 to TRBJ1-4; unclear D gene. Between the trimmed V and J ends, which lost 6 bases and 7 bases, there was a span of 15 bases. The germline CDR1 and CDR2 sequences are MRHNA and SNTAGT. The CDR3 has 14 amino acids. CDR3 protein: CASSVSGWGEKLFF. CDR3 in DNA: TGTGCCAGCAGCGTCTCCGGCTGGGGTGAAAAACTGTTTTTT.

This clone was detected once. CDR3 sequence reads: CASTRTPDTQYF. Written as DNA, the CDR3 is TGTGCCAGCACACGGACCCCAGATACGCAGTATTTT. The chain recombines TRBV6-6 with TRBJ2-3, with D hard to call. CDR3 length: 12 amino acids. Deletions cut 7 bases from V and 4 bases from J, with 9 bases between. Looked up from germline, CDR1 is MNHNY and CDR2 is SVGAGI (reference sequence).

This clone turned up a few times. V gene TRBV29-1 combines with J gene TRBJ2-1; a weak D match, TRBD2 (7 bases). V lost 6 bases, J lost 10 bases, and 16 bases lay in between. Germline CDR1 and CDR2: SQVTM and ANQGSEA. The CDR3 has 12 residues. The DNA for the CDR3 is TGCAGCGTGGCGATGGGGGGGGCGGAGCAGTTCTTC. Amino acid sequence: CSVAMGGAEQFF.

CDR3: CASSPRTGANEKLFF. The CDR3 DNA sequence: TGTGCCAGCTCACCAAGGACAGGGGCTAATGAAAAACTGTTTTTT. The gene calls are TRBV18 and TRBJ1-4; 9 bases line up with TRBD1. With 2 bases clipped from V and 3 bases from J, the junction kept 1 base outside the gene matches. This CDR3 is 15 amino acids long. From germline, CDR1 is KGHSH and CDR2 LQKENI. Looking up the rest from reference TRBV18 and TRBJ1-4 gives the full variable domain: NAGVMQNPRHLVRRRGQEARLRCSPMKGHSHVYWYRQLPEEGLKFMVYLQKENIIDESGMPKERFSAEFPKEGPSILRIQQVVRGDSAAYFCASSPRTGANEKLFFGSGTQLSVL.

CDR3 residues: CASSFQLQETQYF. The CDR3, as DNA: TGCGCCAGCAGCTTTCAACTACAAGAGACCCAGTACTTC. The rearrangement links TRBV5-1 to TRBJ2-5, with D unclear. The CDR3 runs 13 residues. V was cut by 2 bases and J by 2 bases, with 7 bases left in between. The V gene's germline CDR1 is SGHRS and CDR2 YFSETQ.

This CDR3 is CASSPGRRDTEAFF. The CDR3 DNA is TGTGCCAGCTCACCAGGGAGGCGGGACACTGAAGCTTTCTTT. The chain uses TRBV18 and TRBJ1-1; D gene uncertain. The V end lost 2 bases, the J end lost 3 bases, and 10 bases lay between the germline ends. The germline V gene has CDR1 KGHSH and CDR2 LQKENI. The CDR3 contains 14 residues.

V is TRBV5-1 and J is TRBJ1-4, with D tentatively TRBD1 (5 bases). The V and J ends lost 1 base and 10 bases respectively, with 11 bases between them. This CDR3 is 13 amino acids long. Germline assignment: CDR1 SGHRS and CDR2 YFSETQ. CDR3 protein: CASSLWGDRKLFF. For the CDR3, the DNA is TGCGCCAGCAGCTTGTGGGGGGACCGAAAACTGTTTTTT.

This clone has just a few counts. This sequence joins TRBV5-1 and TRBJ2-5; D gene unclear. Looked up from germline, CDR1 is SGHRS and CDR2 is YFSETQ. CDR3 length equals 13 residues. V lost 6 bases to trimming and J lost 2 bases, with 11 bases between them. CDR3 bases: TGCGCCAGCATGGGCGATCTTCAAGAGACCCAGTACTTC. This translates into CASMGDLQETQYF.

The chain carries TRBV27 and TRBJ1-2, with D tentatively TRBD1 (6 bases). The germline V gene encodes CDR1 MNHEY and CDR2 SMNVEV (reference sequence). The CDR3 sequence is 13 residues long. V lost 5 bases to trimming and J lost 4 bases, with 11 bases between them. The CDR3 loop is CASSNGQTYGYTF. The CDR3 nucleotides read TGTGCCAGCAGTAACGGACAGACCTATGGCTACACCTTC.

The chain combines TRBV27 with TRBJ2-3; TRBD1 is a possible D gene (6 bases). Germline loops: CDR1 MNHEY, CDR2 SMNVEV (reference sequence). The CDR3 has 19 residues. Between the trimmed V and J ends, which lost 2 bases and 5 bases, there was a span of 26 bases. DNA for the CDR3: TGTGCCAGCAGTTTACAAAGCCCCCTATCCCAGGGACAACTAGATACGCAGTATTTT. Translating gives CASSLQSPLSQGQLDTQYF.

A note on this clone: The sample contains more than one DNA sequence encoding this CDR3. The chain is built from TRBV5-1 and TRBJ1-1, with a possible D match to TRBD1 (5 bases). Germline V gene data show CDR1 as SGHRS and CDR2 as YFSETQ. The CDR3 totals 14 residues. Trimming shortened V by 0 bases and J by 5 bases, and 11 bases separated the two germline ends. DNA of the CDR3: TGCGCCAGCAGCTTGGGGCAGGGAGGGACTGAAGCTTTCTTT. Translated: CASSLGQGGTEAFF.

This sequence joins TRBV18 and TRBJ1-1, with 8 bases aligning to TRBD1. V dropped 3 bases and J dropped 0; count of bases not matched to a gene: 9. The germline CDR1 and CDR2 sequences are KGHSH and LQKENI. This CDR3 is built from 17 residues. For the CDR3, the DNA is TGTGCCAGCTCACCCTCGGTGCAGGGGGCAATGAACACTGAAGCTTTCTTT. It codes for CASSPSVQGAMNTEAFF.

The gene calls are TRBV9 and TRBJ2-5; D is undetermined. Germline lookup yields CDR1 SGDLS and CDR2 YYNGEE. V was shortened by 0 bases and J by 0 bases, with 6 bases between the two germline ends. This CDR3 has 14 amino acids. The DNA of the CDR3 is TGTGCCAGCAGCGTAGAGGGTTACCAAGAGACCCAGTACTTC. Protein sequence: CASSVEGYQETQYF.

V and J are TRBV6-6 and TRBJ1-1, with 12 bases aligning to TRBD1. V shed 4 bases, J shed 6 bases, and the junction held 6 bases outside the gene matches. Germline lookup yields CDR1 MNHNY and CDR2 SVGAGI (reference sequence). This CDR3 spans 15 amino acids. In DNA form, the CDR3 reads TGTGCCAGCAGTTTTCCGGGACAGGGGGCGCCTGAAGCTTTCTTT. Protein product: CASSFPGQGAPEAFF.